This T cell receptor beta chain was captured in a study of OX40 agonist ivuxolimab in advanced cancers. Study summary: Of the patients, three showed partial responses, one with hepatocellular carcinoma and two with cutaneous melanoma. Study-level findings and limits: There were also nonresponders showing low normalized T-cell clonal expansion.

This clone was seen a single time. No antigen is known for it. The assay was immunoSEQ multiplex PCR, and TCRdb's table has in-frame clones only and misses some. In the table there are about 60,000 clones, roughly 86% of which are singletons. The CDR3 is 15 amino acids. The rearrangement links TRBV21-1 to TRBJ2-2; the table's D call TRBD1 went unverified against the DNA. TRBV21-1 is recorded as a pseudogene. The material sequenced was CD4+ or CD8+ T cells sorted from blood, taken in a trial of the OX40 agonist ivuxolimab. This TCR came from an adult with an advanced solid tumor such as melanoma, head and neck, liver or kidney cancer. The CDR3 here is CASSKRGLGTGELFF. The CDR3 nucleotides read TGTGCCAGCAGCAAAAGGGGGCTCGGCACCGGGGAGCTGTTTTTT.